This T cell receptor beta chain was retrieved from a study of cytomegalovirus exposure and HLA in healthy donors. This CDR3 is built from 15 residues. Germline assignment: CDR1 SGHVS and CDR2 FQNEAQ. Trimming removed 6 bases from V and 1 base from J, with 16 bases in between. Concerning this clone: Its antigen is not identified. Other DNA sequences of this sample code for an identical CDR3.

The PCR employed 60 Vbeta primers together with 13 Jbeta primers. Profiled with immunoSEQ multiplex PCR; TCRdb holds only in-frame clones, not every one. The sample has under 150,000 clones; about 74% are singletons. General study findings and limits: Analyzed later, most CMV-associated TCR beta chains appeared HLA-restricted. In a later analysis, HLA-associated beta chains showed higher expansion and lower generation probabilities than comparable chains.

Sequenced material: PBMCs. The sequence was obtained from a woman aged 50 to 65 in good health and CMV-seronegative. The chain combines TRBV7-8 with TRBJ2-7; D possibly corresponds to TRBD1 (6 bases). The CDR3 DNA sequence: TGTGCCAGCAGTTTGGGTCAAGGGGGTTCCTACGAGCAGTACTTC. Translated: CASSLGQGGSYEQYF.